This is a list of T cell receptor beta chains from one sample in a study of immune evolution from preneoplasia to lung adenocarcinoma. Data came from immunoSEQ multiplex PCR; TCRdb stores just in-frame clones and leaves some out. The table records about 21,000 clones, 60% to 80% of them present only once. Sequenced input: FFPE invasive lung adenocarcinoma tissue. The receptor set was obtained from a person aged 60 to 70 with lung adenocarcinoma. The CDR3 runs from the conserved cysteine through the conserved F or W. D genes are given only for firm matches. Only part of the rows carry a size: once, few, many, or a class if the clone is expanded.

v_call	d_call	j_call	clone_size	cdr3_aa	cdr3_nt
TRBV28	.	TRBJ2-2	.	CASSLILADNTGELFF	TGTGCCAGCAGTTTGATACTAGCTGATAACACCGGGGAGCTGTTTTTT
TRBV2	.	TRBJ2-5	.	CASSGLTSETQYF	TGTGCCAGCAGTGGACTTACGTCAGAGACCCAGTACTTC
TRBV5-4	.	TRBJ2-5	once	CASSLRSQETQYF	TGTGCCAGCAGCTTGCGCAGTCAAGAGACCCAGTACTTC
TRBV7-2	.	TRBJ2-2	.	CASSPDLNTGELFF	TGTGCCAGCAGCCCGGATTTAAACACCGGGGAGCTGTTTTTT
TRBV2	.	TRBJ2-1	.	CASSGSYNEQFF	TGTGCCAGCAGTGGCAGTTACAATGAGCAGTTCTTC
TRBV10-3	TRBD1	TRBJ2-3	.	CAIRGQPTDTQYF	TGTGCCATCAGGGGACAGCCCACAGATACGCAGTATTTT
TRBV5-1	.	TRBJ1-4	.	CASSLGAGREEKLFF	TGCGCCAGCAGCTTGGGTGCGGGCAGGGAGGAAAAACTGTTTTTT
TRBV15	.	TRBJ1-4	.	CATSRGRANEKLFF	TGTGCCACCAGCAGAGGAAGGGCTAATGAAAAACTGTTTTTT
TRBV7-8	TRBD2	TRBJ2-7	.	CASSLLVTGQRESYEQYF	TGTGCCAGCAGTCTACTTGTAACGGGGCAGCGGGAGTCCTACGAGCAGTACTTC
TRBV6-1	.	TRBJ2-7	.	CASTDIILGEQYF	TGTGCCAGCACTGACATTATTCTGGGAGAGCAGTACTTC
TRBV5-8	.	TRBJ2-7	.	CASNEKTSSYEQYF	TGTGCCAGCAACGAGAAAACAAGCTCCTACGAGCAGTACTTC
TRBV2	.	TRBJ2-3	.	CASIRPSPGTTGQYF	TGTGCCAGCATCCGCCCCTCTCCAGGGACAACGGGGCAGTATTTT
TRBV6-4	.	TRBJ2-1	.	CASSDQGEGDIKEQFF	TGTGCCAGCAGTGACCAGGGGGAGGGGGACATTAAAGAGCAGTTCTTC
TRBV19	.	TRBJ2-7	.	CASSMGGRDNSYEQYF	TGTGCCAGTAGTATGGGGGGTCGGGACAACTCCTACGAGCAGTACTTC